Given below is one T cell receptor (beta chain) in context. Its antigen remains unidentified. V shed 2 bases and J shed 0 bases, with 4 bases lying between them. CDR1 SGHTA and CDR2 FQGTGA come from the germline V gene. The CDR3 runs 14 residues. PCR was performed using 60 Vbeta and 13 Jbeta primers. Assay used: immunoSEQ multiplex PCR; TCRdb lists only in-frame clones, some missing. Of approximately 150,000 clones listed, 75% were seen once; the top ten hold 4.9%. This entry is derived from a study of cytomegalovirus exposure and HLA in healthy donors. Study-level points and caveats: Earlier results showed most TCR beta V segments being productive about 87% or about 30% of the time. Further analysis was carried out later, and it showed several of the most significant clusters appearing linked to common viral pathogens.

The chain has TRBV7-3 and TRBJ2-2; no reliable D call. The sequence was obtained from a male donor in good health and CMV-seronegative. Sequences were obtained from PBMCs. The CDR3 loop is CASSLVTNTGELFF. In DNA form, the CDR3 reads TGTGCCAGCAGCTTAGTCACGAACACCGGGGAGCTGTTTTTT.